The 21 T cell receptor beta chains listed next were all sequenced from one sample in a study of T cells in Graves' hyperthyroidism and ophthalmopathy (dated by TCRdb to the late 2010s). The method behind the library was multiplex PCR. The instrument was an Illumina HiSeq 2000. Amplification of TCR beta CDR3 regions was carried out from RNA transcripts. For the first round of RT-PCR on the TCR CDR3, the HTBI primer set was used together with the Qiagen OneStep RT-PCR kit. The raw public reads went through TCRdb reprocessing: fastp at Q25, MiXCR clone calling, in-frame beta chains kept. Every distinct CDR3 protein forms one entry, paired with its most common genes and DNA. For this sample there are hundreds of thousands of distinct CDR3 sequences; 40% to 55% appear just once. Approximately 8.2% of the sample rests with the top ten. The sequencing input was peripheral blood or thyroid tissue (not recorded which). The receptors were gathered from a woman aged 18-30 years with Graves' hyperthyroidism. Donor details come from another sample of the same person, matched by shared clones.

The chain recombines TRBV6-1 with TRBJ2-5; maybe TRBD1 (5 bases). V was shortened by 6 bases and J by 5 bases, with 19 bases between the two germline ends. The CDR3 contains 15 residues. Germline V lookup: CDR1 MNHNS, CDR2 SASEGT. CDR3 in amino acids: CASSFAGYTGETQYF. DNA of the CDR3: TGTGCCAGCAGCTTCGCAGGGTATACGGGCGAGACCCAGTACTTC.

This chain links TRBV12-3 or TRBV12-4 with TRBJ2-2, with 11 bases fitting TRBD2. The CDR3 contains 14 residues. Trimming at V came to 5 bases and at J to 5 bases, leaving 1 base not matched to a gene. DNA for the CDR3: TGTGCCAGCAGTAGGACTAGCGGGACCGGGGAGCTGTTTTTT. This translates into CASSRTSGTGELFF.

A remark on this clonotype: This sequence may be a read error, since a much larger clone differs from it by one base. The rearrangement uses TRBV24-1 and TRBJ1-1; D is possibly TRBD1 (6 bases). This CDR3 is 13 amino acids long. From germline, CDR1 is KGHDR and CDR2 SFDVKD. CDR3 nucleotides: TGTGCCGCCAGTGATCCGGACAGAACTGAAGCTTTCTTT. It yields the protein CAASDPDRTEAFF.

This clonotype was detected ten times or more. V and J are TRBV6-6 and TRBJ2-7, with 8 bases matching TRBD1. CDR1 is MNHNY and CDR2 is SVGAGI in the germline V gene (reference sequence). V was pared by 5 bases and J by 2 bases, with 2 bases of the junction left unmatched. This CDR3 is 13 amino acids long. CDR3 loop: CASSGTGTYEQYF. DNA of the CDR3: TGTGCCAGCAGTGGGACAGGTACCTACGAGCAGTACTTC.

This chain uses TRBV5-1 with TRBJ2-7; D remains unclear. This CDR3 has 13 amino acids. Germline V gives CDR1 SGHRS, CDR2 YFSETQ. Trimming took 0 bases from V and 9 from J, leaving 13 bases between them. Here the CDR3 reads CASSLAGRVGQYF. CDR3 DNA: TGCGCCAGCAGCTTGGCCGGAAGGGTAGGGCAGTACTTC.

V gene TRBV10-3 combines with J gene TRBJ2-3; no reliable D call. The CDR3 contains 13 residues. V lost 4 bases and J 3 bases, leaving 8 bases between the germline ends. Germline-derived CDR1 and CDR2 are ENHRY and SYGVKD. In DNA, the CDR3 is TGTGCCATCAGTGCAGGTTGGACAGATACGCAGTATTTT. This gives the protein CAISAGWTDTQYF.

In its sample, this clonotype was seen a few times. The chain carries TRBV19 and TRBJ2-6, with 7 nucleotides matching TRBD2. The CDR3 extends over 16 amino acids. The germline CDR1 and CDR2 sequences are LNHDA and SQIVND (reference sequence). Trimming cost V 1 base and J 2 bases; bases outside gene matches: 2. CDR3 region: CASSIGGGPGANVLTF. The CDR3 DNA reads as TGTGCCAGTAGTATAGGGGGGGGACCTGGGGCCAACGTCCTGACTTTC.

J is TRBJ2-7 and V is TRBV2, with 10 bases identical to TRBD2. V shed 4 bases, J shed 7 bases, and the junction held 1 base outside the gene matches. The CDR3 runs 12 residues. CDR1 is SNHLY and CDR2 is FYNNEI in the germline V gene. CDR3 residues: CASSVLAGEQYF. The CDR3 DNA reads TGTGCCAGCAGTGTACTAGCGGGGGAGCAGTACTTC.

In this sample, this clonotype turned up many times. V usage is TRBV11-3 and J usage is TRBJ2-7, with no clear D. The CDR3 sequence is 11 residues long. The germline CDR1 and CDR2 sequences are SGHNT and YENEEA. Trimming stripped 0 bases from V and 6 bases from J, with 3 bases between. CDR3 sequence: CASSLEGEQYF. The CDR3 region has the DNA TGTGCCAGCAGCTTAGAGGGCGAGCAGTACTTC.

This clonotype was counted a few times. V and J are TRBV20-1 and TRBJ2-2; 7 positions agree with TRBD2. Germline CDR1 is DFQATT and CDR2 is SNEGSKA (reference sequence). The ends lost 7 bases at V and 8 bases at J; junction bases unmatched: 7. The CDR3 covers 12 residues. The CDR3 sequence: CSVQRDWGELFF. In DNA form, the CDR3 reads TGCAGTGTCCAGCGGGATTGGGGGGAGCTGTTTTTT.

The V call is TRBV24-1, the J call TRBJ1-2, with 9 nucleotides matching TRBD1. CDR1 is KGHDR, CDR2 SFDVKD, per germline. The length of the CDR3 is 15 residues. The V and J ends lost 2 bases and 2 bases, in that order; junction bases with no gene match: 2. The CDR3 loop reads CATSDWTGVNYGYTF. In DNA, the CDR3 is TGTGCCACCAGTGATTGGACAGGGGTGAACTATGGCTACACCTTC.

The genes are TRBV11-2 and TRBJ2-7; D remains unclear. Per the germline V gene, CDR1 is SGHAT and CDR2 is FQNNGV. The CDR3 consists of 16 residues. The V end was cut by 5 bases, the J end by 0 bases, with 17 bases between. The CDR3 DNA reads as TGTGCCAGCAGCCCACAACCAACGCTTCACTCCTACGAGCAGTACTTC. Its protein product is CASSPQPTLHSYEQYF.

This clonotype has a handful of counts. The CDR3 sequence is CASSYPGREETQYF. DNA for the CDR3: TGTGCCAGCTCCTACCCCGGAAGGGAAGAGACCCAGTACTTC. The chain couples TRBV19 to TRBJ2-5; unclear D gene. Trimming removed 9 bases at V and 3 bases at J, with 17 bases between. This CDR3 contains 14 residues. Germline loops: CDR1 LNHDA, CDR2 SQIVND (reference sequence).

This clonotype was seen at least ten times. The V call is TRBV2, the J call TRBJ1-1, with D possibly TRBD1 on 5 matching bases. V was clipped by 5 bases and J by 1 base, with 11 bases between them. The CDR3 has 14 residues. Germline lookup yields CDR1 SNHLY and CDR2 FYNNEI. CDR3: CASSLDGQNTEAFF. The DNA of the CDR3 is TGTGCCAGCAGTCTAGACGGACAGAACACTGAAGCTTTCTTT.

The CDR3 DNA is TGCAGCGTTGTCTCGCAGGAGGACCAGCGCTATGGCTACACCTTC. This gives the protein CSVVSQEDQRYGYTF. J is TRBJ1-2 and V is TRBV29-1; D ambiguous. CDR3 length: 15 residues. Per the germline V gene, CDR1 is SQVTM and CDR2 is ANQGSEA. With 4 bases removed from V and 4 bases from J, the gap between germline ends came to 19 bases.

The rearrangement uses TRBV20-1 and TRBJ1-1; 7 bases map to TRBD1. The germline V gene has CDR1 DFQATT and CDR2 SNEGSKA (reference sequence). The CDR3 extends over 13 amino acids. J gave up 0 bases and V 5 bases, and 3 bases lay outside the gene matches. The CDR3 coding sequence is TGCAGTGCTGGGGGACAGCTGAACACTGAAGCTTTCTTT. This translates into CSAGGQLNTEAFF.

A note on this clonotype: One junction end does not reproduce the germline sequence, and a read error may be involved. The chain recombines TRBV20-1 with TRBJ2-7, with D perhaps assigned TRBD1 or TRBD2 (5 bases each). The germline V gene has CDR1 DFQATT and CDR2 SNEGSKA (reference sequence). The CDR3 has 14 amino acids. The CDR3: CSARDIRGTYEQHF. Here the CDR3 DNA reads TGCAGTGCTAGAGATATAAGAGGGACCTACGAGCAGCACTTC.

V gene TRBV14 combines with J gene TRBJ1-1; D is possibly TRBD1 (6 bases). V was clipped by 0 bases and J by 3 bases, with 14 bases between them. This CDR3 is 16 amino acids long. Germline V CDR1 and CDR2: SGHDN, FVKESK. CDR3 sequence (DNA): TGTGCCAGCAGCCAAGATACAGCAGGGGAGGACACTGAAGCTTTCTTT. It specifies CASSQDTAGEDTEAFF.

V is TRBV29-1 and J is TRBJ1-2; D gene unclear. CDR3 length: 11 amino acids. CDR1 and CDR2 from the germline V gene are SQVTM and ANQGSEA. V was pared by 0 bases and J by 8 bases, with 7 bases between. The CDR3 reads CSVEDVRGYTF. In DNA, the CDR3 is TGCAGCGTTGAAGACGTCAGGGGCTACACCTTC.

The chain couples TRBV10-3 to TRBJ1-6; D gene ambiguous. This CDR3 contains 15 residues. Germline assignment: CDR1 ENHRY and CDR2 SYGVKD. V lost 10 bases to trimming and J lost 9 bases, with 22 bases between them. CDR3 sequence reads: CASTRERGLGSPLHF. The CDR3 coding sequence is TGTGCCAGCACTCGCGAACGGGGTTTGGGTTCACCCCTCCACTTT.

This clonotype has only a few counts. The chain is built from TRBV12-3 or TRBV12-4 and TRBJ2-5; perhaps TRBD2 as D (5 bases). This CDR3 has 13 amino acids. V lost 4 bases and J 5 bases, leaving 11 bases between the germline ends. The CDR3 region is CASSSDWGETQYF. CDR3 bases: TGTGCCAGCAGTTCGGACTGGGGTGAGACCCAGTACTTC.